The subject of this entry is one T cell receptor beta chain. This record comes from a study of blood T cell repertoires in COVID-19. Looking at the study overall: Acute and convalescent COVID-19 samples came from the United States, Italy and Spain. T cells, B-cell-depleted T cells, or PBMCs supplied cDNA or gDNA.

Produced via immunoSEQ multiplex PCR; TCRdb's table is partial and in-frame only. The data show over 200,000 clones, with around 89% seen just once and 2.5% held by the top ten. In terms of age and location, participants ranged from roughly 18 to 100 years and lived in about two dozen US areas. Participants had their cohort set by participant-reported clinical history. This receptor was taken from a woman in her forties with acute COVID-19. The sequencing input was PBMCs or T cells enriched from blood (not recorded which).

The CDR3 is CATRGGPPKYEQYV. The CDR3 DNA sequence: TGTGCCACCCGGGGGGGGCCCCCCAAGTACGAGCAGTACGTC. The V call is TRBV24-1, the J call TRBJ2-7; 8 bases align to TRBD2. Germline CDR1 is KGHDR and CDR2 is SFDVKD. Losses at the gene ends were 9 bases for V and 4 bases for J; bases not matched to a gene: 10. The CDR3 is 14 amino acids.